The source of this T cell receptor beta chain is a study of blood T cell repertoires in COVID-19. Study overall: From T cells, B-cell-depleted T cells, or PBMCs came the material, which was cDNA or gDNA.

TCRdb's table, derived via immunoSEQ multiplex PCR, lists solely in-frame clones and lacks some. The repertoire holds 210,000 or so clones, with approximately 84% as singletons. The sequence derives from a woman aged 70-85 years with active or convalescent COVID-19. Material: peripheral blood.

The CDR3 sequence is CASSFLFGQGLNTEAFF. In DNA, the CDR3 is TGTGCCAGCAGCTTCTTATTCGGACAGGGATTGAACACTGAAGCTTTCTTT. The chain combines TRBV7-9 with TRBJ1-1; 8 nucleotides agree with TRBD1. This CDR3 has 17 residues. In germline, CDR1 is SEHNR, CDR2 FQNEAQ (reference sequence). V lost 3 bases and J lost 0; bases outside the gene matches: 9. The variable domain in full, completed from reference TRBV7-9 and TRBJ1-1, reads DTGVSQNPRHKITKRGQNVTFRCDPISEHNRLYWYRQTLGQGPEFLTYFQNEAQLEKSRLLSDRFSAERPKGSFSTLEIQRTEQGDSAMYLCASSFLFGQGLNTEAFFGQGTRLTVV.